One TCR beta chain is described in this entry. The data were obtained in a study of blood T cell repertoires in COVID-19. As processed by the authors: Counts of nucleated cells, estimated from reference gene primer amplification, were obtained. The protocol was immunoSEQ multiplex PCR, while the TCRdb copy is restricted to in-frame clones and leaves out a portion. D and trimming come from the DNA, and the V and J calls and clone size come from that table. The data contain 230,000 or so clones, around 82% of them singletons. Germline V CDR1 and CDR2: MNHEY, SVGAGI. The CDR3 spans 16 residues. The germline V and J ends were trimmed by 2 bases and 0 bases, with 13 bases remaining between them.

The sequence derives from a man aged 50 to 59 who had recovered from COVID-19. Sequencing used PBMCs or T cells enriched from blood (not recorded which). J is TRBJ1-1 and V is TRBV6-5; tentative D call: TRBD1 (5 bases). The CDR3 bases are TGTGCCAGCAGTTACGGATCAGGGTTGGTGAACACTGAAGCTTTCTTT. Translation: CASSYGSGLVNTEAFF.